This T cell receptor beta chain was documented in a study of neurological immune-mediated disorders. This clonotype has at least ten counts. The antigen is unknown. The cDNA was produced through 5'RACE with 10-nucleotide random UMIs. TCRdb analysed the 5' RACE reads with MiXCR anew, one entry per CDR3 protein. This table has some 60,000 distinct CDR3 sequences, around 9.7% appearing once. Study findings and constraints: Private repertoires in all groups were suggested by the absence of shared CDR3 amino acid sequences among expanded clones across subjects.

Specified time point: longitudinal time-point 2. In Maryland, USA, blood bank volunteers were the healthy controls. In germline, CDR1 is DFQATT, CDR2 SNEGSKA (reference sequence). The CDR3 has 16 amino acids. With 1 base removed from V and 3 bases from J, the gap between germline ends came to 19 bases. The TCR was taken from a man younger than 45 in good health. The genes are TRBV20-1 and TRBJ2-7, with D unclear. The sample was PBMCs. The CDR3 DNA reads TGCAGTGCTAGAGGGACGGCTGCCGCTTCCTTCTACGAGCAGTACTTC. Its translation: CSARGTAAASFYEQYF.